This TCR beta chain was retrieved from a study of blood T cell repertoires in COVID-19. Study as a whole: From the United States, Italy and Spain came samples of acute and convalescent COVID-19. Nucleic acid was either cDNA or gDNA, and it came from T cells, B-cell-depleted T cells, or PBMCs.

The Seattle patients joined while their infection was active and were tracked longitudinally afterward. Per the original methods: It was from reference gene primer amplification that nucleated cell counts were estimated. Repertoires were generated with immunoSEQ multiplex PCR, while TCRdb's copy carries only in-frame clones and drops some. D and trimming come from the DNA, and the V and J calls and clone size come from that table. Of roughly 180,000 clones listed, over 80% are singletons. This CDR3 is 12 amino acids long. Trimming removed 6 bases from V and 5 bases from J, with 10 bases in between. The V gene's germline CDR1 is MNHEY and CDR2 SVGAGI.

The sample taken for sequencing was peripheral blood. The chain couples TRBV6-5 to TRBJ1-1; no clear D. The clonotype originates from a woman in her 40s with COVID-19, enrolled during active disease. CDR3 amino acids: CASSASGTEAFF. For the CDR3, the DNA is TGTGCCAGCAGCGCCTCGGGTACTGAAGCTTTCTTT.